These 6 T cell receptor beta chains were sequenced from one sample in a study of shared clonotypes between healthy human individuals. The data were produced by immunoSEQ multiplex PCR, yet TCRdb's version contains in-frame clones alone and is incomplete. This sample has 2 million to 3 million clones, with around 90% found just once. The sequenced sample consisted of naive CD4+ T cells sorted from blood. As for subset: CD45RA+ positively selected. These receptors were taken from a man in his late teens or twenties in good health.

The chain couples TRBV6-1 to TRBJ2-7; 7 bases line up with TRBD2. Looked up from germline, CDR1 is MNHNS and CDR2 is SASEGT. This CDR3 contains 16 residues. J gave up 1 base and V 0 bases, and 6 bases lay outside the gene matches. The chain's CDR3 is CASSEALSSGSYEQYF. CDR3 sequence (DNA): TGTGCCAGCAGTGAAGCGCTGTCTAGCGGATCCTACGAGCAGTACTTC.

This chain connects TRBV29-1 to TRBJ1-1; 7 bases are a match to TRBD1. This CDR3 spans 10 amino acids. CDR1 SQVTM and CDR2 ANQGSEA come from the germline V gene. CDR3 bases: TGCAGTGCAGGGGGCACTGAAGCTTTCTTT. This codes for CSAGGTEAFF.

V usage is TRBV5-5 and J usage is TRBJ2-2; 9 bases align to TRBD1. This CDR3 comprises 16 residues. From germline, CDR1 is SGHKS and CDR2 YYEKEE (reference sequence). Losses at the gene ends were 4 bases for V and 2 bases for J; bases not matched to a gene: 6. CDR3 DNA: TGTGCCAGCAGCCGGGGGACAGGGATTAACACCGGGGAGCTGTTTTTT. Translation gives CASSRGTGINTGELFF. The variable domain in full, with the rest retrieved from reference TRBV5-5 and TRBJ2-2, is DAGVTQSPTHLIKTRGQQVTLRCSPISGHKSVSWYQQVLGQGPQFIFQYYEKEERGRGNFPDRFSARQFPNYSSELNVNALLLGDSALYLCASSRGTGINTGELFFGEGSRLTVL.

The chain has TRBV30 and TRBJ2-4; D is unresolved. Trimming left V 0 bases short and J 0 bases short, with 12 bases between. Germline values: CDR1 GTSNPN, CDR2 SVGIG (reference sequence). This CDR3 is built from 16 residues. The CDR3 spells CAWSVRSQLAKNIQYF. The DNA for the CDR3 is TGTGCCTGGAGTGTACGTTCACAACTAGCCAAAAACATTCAGTACTTC.

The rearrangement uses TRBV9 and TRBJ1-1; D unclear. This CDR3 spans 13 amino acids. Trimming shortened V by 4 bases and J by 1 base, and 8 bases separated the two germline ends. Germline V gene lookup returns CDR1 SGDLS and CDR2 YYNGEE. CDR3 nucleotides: TGTGCCAGCAGCCCCGCCCAGAACACTGAAGCTTTCTTT. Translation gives CASSPAQNTEAFF.

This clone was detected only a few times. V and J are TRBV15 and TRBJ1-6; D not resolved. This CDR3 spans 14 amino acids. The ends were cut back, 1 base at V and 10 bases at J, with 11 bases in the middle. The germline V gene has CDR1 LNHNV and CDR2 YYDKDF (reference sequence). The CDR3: CATSRVALQSPLHF. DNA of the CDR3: TGTGCCACCAGCAGAGTCGCGTTGCAATCACCCCTCCACTTT. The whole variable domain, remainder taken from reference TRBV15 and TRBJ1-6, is DAMVIQNPRYQVTQFGKPVTLSCSQTLNHNVMYWYQQKSSQAPKLLFHYYDKDFNNEADTPDNFQSRRPNTSFCFLDIRSPGLGDTAMYLCATSRVALQSPLHFGNGTRLTVT.